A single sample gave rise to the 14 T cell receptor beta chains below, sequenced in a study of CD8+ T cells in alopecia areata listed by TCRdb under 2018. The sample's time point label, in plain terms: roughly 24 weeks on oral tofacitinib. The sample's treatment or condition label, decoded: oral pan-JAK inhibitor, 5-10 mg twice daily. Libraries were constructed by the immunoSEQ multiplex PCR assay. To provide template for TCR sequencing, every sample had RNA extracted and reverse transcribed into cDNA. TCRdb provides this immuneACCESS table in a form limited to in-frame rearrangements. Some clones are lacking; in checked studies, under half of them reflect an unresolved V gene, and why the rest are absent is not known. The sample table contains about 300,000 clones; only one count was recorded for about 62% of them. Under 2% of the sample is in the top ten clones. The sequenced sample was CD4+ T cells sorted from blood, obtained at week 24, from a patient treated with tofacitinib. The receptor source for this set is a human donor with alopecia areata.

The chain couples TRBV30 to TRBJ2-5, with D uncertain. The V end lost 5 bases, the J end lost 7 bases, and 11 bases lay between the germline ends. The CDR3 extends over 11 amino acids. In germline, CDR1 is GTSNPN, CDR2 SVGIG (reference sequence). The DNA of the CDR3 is TGTGCCTGGGCCTCCTTGGGGACCCAGTACTTC. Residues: CAWASLGTQYF.

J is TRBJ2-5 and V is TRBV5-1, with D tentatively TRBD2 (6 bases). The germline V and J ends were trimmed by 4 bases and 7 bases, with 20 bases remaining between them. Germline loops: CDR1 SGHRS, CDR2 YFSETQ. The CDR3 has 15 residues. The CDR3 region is CASSPRGTGFGTQYF. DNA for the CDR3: TGCGCCAGCAGCCCGCGCGGGACGGGCTTCGGGACCCAGTACTTC.

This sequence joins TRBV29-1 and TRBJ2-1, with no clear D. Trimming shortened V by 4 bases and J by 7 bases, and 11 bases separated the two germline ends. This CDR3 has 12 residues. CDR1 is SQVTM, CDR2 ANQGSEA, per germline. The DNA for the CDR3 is TGCAGCGTTGCGGAAGGAAGGAATGAGCAGTTCTTC. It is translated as CSVAEGRNEQFF.

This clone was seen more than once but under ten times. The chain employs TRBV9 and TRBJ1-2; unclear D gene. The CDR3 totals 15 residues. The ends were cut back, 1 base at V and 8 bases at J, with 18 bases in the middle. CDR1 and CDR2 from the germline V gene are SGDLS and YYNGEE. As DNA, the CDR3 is TGTGCCAGCAGCGTAAGCGGCGGGGATAGAGGCGGCTACACCTTC. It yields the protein CASSVSGGDRGGYTF. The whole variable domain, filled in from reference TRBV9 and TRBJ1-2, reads DSGVTQTPKHLITATGQRVTLRCSPRSGDLSVYWYQQSLDQGLQFLIQYYNGEERAKGNILERFSAQQFPDLHSELNLSSLELGDSALYFCASSVSGGDRGGYTFGSGTRLTVV.

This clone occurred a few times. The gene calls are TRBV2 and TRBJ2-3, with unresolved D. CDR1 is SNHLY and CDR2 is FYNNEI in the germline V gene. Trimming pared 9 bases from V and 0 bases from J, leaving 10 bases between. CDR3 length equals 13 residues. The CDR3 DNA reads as TGTGCCAGACGACGGGTGAGCACAGATACGCAGTATTTT. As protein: CARRRVSTDTQYF. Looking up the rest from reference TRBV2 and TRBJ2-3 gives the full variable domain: EPEVTQTPSHQVTQMGQEVILRCVPISNHLYFYWYRQILGQKVEFLVSFYNNEISEKSEIFDDQFSVERPDGSNFTLKIRSTKLEDSAMYFCARRRVSTDTQYFGPGTRLTVL.

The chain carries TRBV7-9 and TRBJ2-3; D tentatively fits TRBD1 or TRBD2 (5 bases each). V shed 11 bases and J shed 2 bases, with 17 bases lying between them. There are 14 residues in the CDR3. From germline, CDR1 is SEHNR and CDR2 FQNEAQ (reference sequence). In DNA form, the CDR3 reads TGTGCCGGTGGGGACGGGACCAACACAGATACGCAGTATTTT. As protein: CAGGDGTNTDTQYF.

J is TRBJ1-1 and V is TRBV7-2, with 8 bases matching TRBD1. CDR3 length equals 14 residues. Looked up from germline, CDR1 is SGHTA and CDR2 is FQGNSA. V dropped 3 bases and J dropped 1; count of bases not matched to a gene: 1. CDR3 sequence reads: CASSLDRANTEAFF. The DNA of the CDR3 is TGTGCCAGCAGCTTGGACAGGGCGAACACTGAAGCTTTCTTT.

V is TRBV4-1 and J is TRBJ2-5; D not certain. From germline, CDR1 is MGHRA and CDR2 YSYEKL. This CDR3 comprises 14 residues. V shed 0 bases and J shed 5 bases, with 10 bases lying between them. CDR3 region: CASSQDPGTETQYF. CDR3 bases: TGCGCCAGCAGCCAAGACCCCGGAACGGAGACCCAGTACTTC.

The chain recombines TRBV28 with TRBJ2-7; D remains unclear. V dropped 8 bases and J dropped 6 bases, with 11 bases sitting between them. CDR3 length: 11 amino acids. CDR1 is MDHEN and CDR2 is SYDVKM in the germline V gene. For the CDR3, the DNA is TGTGCCAGCGGCAGTGCTCGCGAGCAGTACTTC. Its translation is CASGSAREQYF.

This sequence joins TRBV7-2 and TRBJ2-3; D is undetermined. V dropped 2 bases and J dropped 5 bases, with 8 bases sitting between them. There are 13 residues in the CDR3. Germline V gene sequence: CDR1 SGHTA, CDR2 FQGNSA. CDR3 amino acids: CASSLNGRDTQYF. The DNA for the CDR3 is TGTGCCAGCAGCTTAAACGGTAGAGATACGCAGTATTTT.

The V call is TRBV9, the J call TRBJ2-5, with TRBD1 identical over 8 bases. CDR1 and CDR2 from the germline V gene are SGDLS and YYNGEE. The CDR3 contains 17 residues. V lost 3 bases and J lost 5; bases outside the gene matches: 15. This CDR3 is CASSAGSGPGGVETQYF. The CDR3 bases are TGTGCCAGCAGCGCCGGGTCCGGGCCAGGGGGCGTGGAGACCCAGTACTTC.

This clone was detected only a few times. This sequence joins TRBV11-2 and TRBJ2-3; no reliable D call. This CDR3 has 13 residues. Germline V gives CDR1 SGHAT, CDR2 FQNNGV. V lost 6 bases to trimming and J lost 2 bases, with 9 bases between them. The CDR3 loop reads CASRRASTDTQYF. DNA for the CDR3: TGTGCCAGCAGACGAGCATCCACAGATACGCAGTATTTT.

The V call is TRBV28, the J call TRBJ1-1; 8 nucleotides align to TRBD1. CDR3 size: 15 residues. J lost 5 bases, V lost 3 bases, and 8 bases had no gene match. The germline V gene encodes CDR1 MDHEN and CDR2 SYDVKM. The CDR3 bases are TGTGCCAGCAGTTTCGGCAGGGGGCTGAGAACTGAAGCTTTCTTT. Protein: CASSFGRGLRTEAFF. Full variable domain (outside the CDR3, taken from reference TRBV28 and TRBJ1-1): DVKVTQSSRYLVKRTGEKVFLECVQDMDHENMFWYRQDPGLGLRLIYFSYDVKMKEKGDIPEGYSVSREKKERFSLILESASTNQTSMYLCASSFGRGLRTEAFFGQGTRLTVV.

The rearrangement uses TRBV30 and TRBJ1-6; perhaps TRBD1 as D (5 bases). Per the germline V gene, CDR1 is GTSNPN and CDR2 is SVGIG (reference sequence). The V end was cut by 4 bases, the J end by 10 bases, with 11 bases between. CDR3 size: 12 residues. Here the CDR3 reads CAWNRRGSPLHF. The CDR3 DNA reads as TGTGCCTGGAATCGCCGGGGGTCACCCCTCCACTTT.